This TCR beta chain is from a study of OX40 agonist ivuxolimab in advanced cancers. Study in general: Patients got intravenous ivuxolimab at 0.01 to 10 mg/kg every 2 weeks. The mean age was approximately 60 years, ranging from about 20 to 85, with 82.7% of participants male. Study findings and constraints: Within 6 weeks, CD4+ and CD8+ blood T cells expanded clonally at 0.1 to 3.0 mg/kg.

With regard to this clone: What it recognizes is unknown.

Germline V CDR1 and CDR2: MDHEN, SYDVKM. With 2 bases removed from V and 3 bases from J, the gap between germline ends came to 8 bases. The CDR3 runs to 14 residues. The repertoire was sequenced with immunoSEQ multiplex PCR; TCRdb's copy has only in-frame clones and lacks some. The sample lists 20,000 to 25,000 clones, 65% to 85% occurring once. This sample comprised CD4+ or CD8+ T cells sorted from blood, obtained in a trial of the OX40 agonist ivuxolimab. The rearrangement links TRBV28 to TRBJ1-5; no reliable D call. This clonotype was sampled from an adult with an advanced solid tumor such as melanoma, head and neck, liver or kidney cancer. The DNA for the CDR3 is TGTGCCAGCAGTTTAACTGGGGACAATCAGCCCCAGCATTTT. This encodes CASSLTGDNQPQHF.